The rows below give T cell receptor beta chains drawn from one sample of a study of blood T cell repertoires in COVID-19. TCRdb's table, derived via immunoSEQ multiplex PCR, lists solely in-frame clones and lacks some. The sample holds 150,000 to 200,000 clones, more than 80% seen once. Source material: PBMCs or T cells enriched from blood (not recorded which). The receptors derive from a man aged 50-60 years who had recovered from COVID-19. CDR3s include the opening cysteine and the closing phenylalanine or tryptophan. The D gene is left open where the match is weak. Only part of the rows carry a size: once, few, many, or a class if the clone is expanded.

J gene,D gene,V gene,clone size,CDR3 protein,CDR3 DNA
TRBJ2-2,.,TRBV6-5,.,CATEGLNTGELFF,TGTGCCACCGAGGGACTTAACACCGGGGAGCTGTTTTTT
TRBJ2-5,.,TRBV5-1,.,CASSFGGAGETQYF,TGCGCCAGCAGCTTTGGGGGGGCTGGGGAGACCCAGTACTTC
TRBJ1-3,TRBD1,TRBV2,.,CASRGGQVSGNTIYF,TGTGCCAGCAGGGGGGGACAGGTCTCTGGAAACACCATATATTTT
TRBJ1-2,.,TRBV9,.,CASSVASTDSVYTF,TGTGCCAGCAGCGTAGCTAGTACGGACTCGGTCTACACCTTC
TRBJ1-1,.,TRBV15,.,CATSPVPGVAAFF,TGTGCCACCAGCCCAGTCCCGGGGGTTGCAGCTTTCTTT
TRBJ1-2,TRBD1,TRBV19,.,CASSIGRGQLYGYTF,TGTGCCAGTAGTATTGGTAGGGGACAGCTCTATGGCTACACCTTC
TRBJ2-1,TRBD2,TRBV6-1,.,CASSESGGAFEQFF,TGTGCCAGCAGTGAAAGCGGGGGGGCGTTCGAGCAGTTCTTC
TRBJ1-1,.,TRBV18,.,CASSPSGNTEAFF,TGTGCCAGCTCACCATCCGGGAACACTGAAGCTTTCTTT
TRBJ2-7,TRBD1,TRBV11-2,once,CASSPTGGSYEQYF,TGTGCCAGCAGCCCGACAGGGGGCTCCTACGAGCAGTACTTC
TRBJ1-2,.,TRBV6-1,.,CASSEQGYGYTF,TGTGCCAGCAGTGAGCAGGGATATGGCTACACCTTC
TRBJ1-1,TRBD1,TRBV19,.,CASSKPPRQGFAEAFF,TGTGCCAGTAGTAAACCCCCGAGACAGGGCTTTGCTGAAGCTTTCTTT
TRBJ2-7,TRBD2,TRBV5-6,.,CASSLSPGLAWYEQYF,TGTGCCAGCAGCTTGTCGCCGGGACTAGCGTGGTACGAGCAGTACTTC
TRBJ2-1,TRBD2,TRBV12-3/TRBV12-4,.,CASSLSGGNEQFF,TGTGCCAGCAGTTTATCGGGGGGCAATGAGCAGTTCTTC
TRBJ2-5,TRBD1,TRBV18,.,CASSPGQYQETQYF,TGTGCCAGCTCTCCGGGACAGTACCAAGAGACCCAGTACTTC
TRBJ1-2,.,TRBV7-3,.,CASSLSPGKGYTF,TGTGCCAGCAGCCTAAGTCCGGGGAAAGGCTACACCTTC
TRBJ1-2,.,TRBV5-1,.,CASSLEGAAYGYTF,TGCGCCAGCAGCTTGGAAGGGGCGGCCTATGGCTACACCTTC
TRBJ1-2,.,TRBV27,few,CASSLRGSYGYTF,TGTGCCAGCAGTTTGAGGGGGAGCTATGGCTACACCTTC
TRBJ2-5,.,TRBV7-6,.,CASSLGQIETQYF,TGTGCCAGCAGCTTAGGGCAGATCGAGACCCAGTACTTC
TRBJ1-1,.,TRBV11-1,.,CASSRSPGSEAFF,TGTGCCAGCAGCCGGAGCCCAGGGTCTGAAGCTTTCTTT
TRBJ2-2,TRBD2,TRBV11-2,.,CASSLGRGAYTGELFF,TGTGCCAGCAGCTTAGGGCGGGGGGCCTACACCGGGGAGCTGTTTTTT
TRBJ1-5,.,TRBV19,.,CATRPPRQNNQPQHF,TGTGCCACCCGCCCCCCTAGACAGAACAATCAGCCCCAGCATTTT
TRBJ2-1,TRBD2,TRBV27,.,CASSLGTRGNEQFF,TGTGCCAGCAGTTTGGGGACTAGGGGCAATGAGCAGTTCTTC
TRBJ2-1,.,TRBV9,.,CASSVSIQAKGHNEQFF,TGTGCCAGCAGCGTCTCCATACAGGCTAAAGGTCACAATGAGCAGTTCTTC
TRBJ2-7,.,TRBV2,once,CASSVQGGIEEQYF,TGTGCCAGCAGTGTACAGGGAGGGATCGAAGAGCAGTACTTC
TRBJ1-4,.,TRBV13,.,CASSSPGGEDNEKLFF,TGTGCCAGCAGCTCCCCCGGGGGAGAGGATAATGAAAAACTGTTTTTT
TRBJ2-5,.,TRBV5-6,.,CASSAGQLQETQYF,TGTGCCAGCAGCGCAGGACAGCTCCAAGAGACCCAGTACTTC
TRBJ1-1,.,TRBV7-9,.,CASSGYTGRNTEAFF,TGTGCCAGCAGCGGATATACGGGGAGGAACACTGAAGCTTTCTTT
TRBJ2-6,TRBD2,TRBV24-1,.,CATSPGRGESGANVLTF,TGTGCCACCAGCCCAGGGCGGGGGGAAAGTGGGGCCAACGTCCTGACTTTC
TRBJ2-2,TRBD1,TRBV18,once,CASSPTRGGAGTGELFF,TGTGCCAGCTCACCCACCCGAGGGGGCGCAGGCACCGGGGAGCTGTTTTTT
TRBJ1-2,TRBD1,TRBV2,.,CASSGRGNYGYTF,TGTGCCAGCAGCGGCAGGGGGAACTATGGCTACACCTTC
TRBJ2-2,.,TRBV9,.,CASSPGVGSFAGELFF,TGTGCCAGCAGCCCGGGTGTCGGGTCATTCGCCGGGGAGCTGTTTTTT
TRBJ1-2,TRBD1,TRBV19,.,CASTRLTGAYGYTF,TGTGCCAGTACTCGGTTGACAGGGGCCTATGGCTACACCTTC
TRBJ2-1,.,TRBV11-1,few,CASSRTANEQNEQFF,TGTGCCAGCAGCCGGACAGCTAATGAACAAAATGAGCAGTTCTTC